The source of this T cell receptor beta chain is a study of Graves' ophthalmopathy and Graves' hyperthyroidism. The sample holds many counts of this clonotype. The CDR3 sequence is 12 residues long. In germline, CDR1 is SQVTM, CDR2 ANQGSEA. Trimming took 7 bases from V and 7 from J; bases not matched to a gene: 7. Transcripts of RNA were the source for amplifying TCR beta CDR3 regions. In the first round, RT-PCR was carried out with HTBI primers, and a multiplex PCR formed the second round. TCRdb re-derived calls from the multiplex PCR reads in MiXCR, one entry per CDR3 protein. This table holds about 390,000 distinct CDR3 sequences, roughly 15% found once.

The source of this sequence is an adult woman with stable Graves' hyperthyroidism. J is TRBJ1-2 and V is TRBV29-1, with 9 positions matching TRBD1. The sample consisted of peripheral blood. CDR3 sequence: CSAQLQGAGYTF. Written as DNA, the CDR3 is TGCAGCGCTCAACTACAGGGGGCTGGCTACACCTTC.